The present TCR beta chain was sequenced within a study of T-cell memory formation after mild COVID-19. Study context: The two donors had largely donor-specific TCR clusters.

This CDR3 region has 14 residues. Trimming shortened V by 2 bases and J by 7 bases, and 15 bases separated the two germline ends. The germline V gene has CDR1 SQVTM and CDR2 ANQGSEA. MiXCR, run by TCRdb on the 5' RACE reads, gives a single entry per CDR3 protein. The sample has about 500,000 distinct CDR3 sequences, about a fifth seen once. The sequencing sample was made of PBMCs or a T cell subset sorted from them (not recorded which). The chain recombines TRBV29-1 with TRBJ2-1; either TRBD1 or TRBD2 may supply D (5 bases each). The receptor comes from an adult woman who had mild COVID-19 (a few samples of this study predate the infection). Cell type and time point are not known. The CDR3 region has the DNA TGCAGCGTTGAAAGCCCCGACAGAGGGAATGAGCAGTTCTTC. Translating gives CSVESPDRGNEQFF.